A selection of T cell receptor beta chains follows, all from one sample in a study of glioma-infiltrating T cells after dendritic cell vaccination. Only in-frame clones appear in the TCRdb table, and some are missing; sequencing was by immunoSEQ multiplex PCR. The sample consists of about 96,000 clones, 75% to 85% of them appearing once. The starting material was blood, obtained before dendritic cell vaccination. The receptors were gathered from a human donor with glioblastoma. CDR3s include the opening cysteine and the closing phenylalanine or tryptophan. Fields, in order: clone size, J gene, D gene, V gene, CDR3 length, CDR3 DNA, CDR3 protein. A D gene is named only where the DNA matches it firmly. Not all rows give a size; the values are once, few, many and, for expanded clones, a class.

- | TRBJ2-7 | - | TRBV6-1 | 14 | TGTGCCAGCAGTGAACGGGTAAGCACCTACGAGCAGTACTTC | CASSERVSTYEQYF
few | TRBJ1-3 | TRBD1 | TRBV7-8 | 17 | TGTGCCAGCAGCTTAGAGGCCAGGGGGATTTCTGGAAACACCATATATTTT | CASSLEARGISGNTIYF
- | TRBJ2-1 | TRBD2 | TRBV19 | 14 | TGTGCCAGTGCAGGGCTAGCGGACTACAATGAGCAGTTCTTC | CASAGLADYNEQFF
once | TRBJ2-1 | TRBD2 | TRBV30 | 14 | TGTGCCTGGGTTATCCTAGCGGGAGGCAATGAGCAGTTCTTC | CAWVILAGGNEQFF
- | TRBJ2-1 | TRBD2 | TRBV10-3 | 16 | TGTGCCATCAGTGGTACTAGCGGGAATTCCTACAATGAGCAGTTCTTC | CAISGTSGNSYNEQFF
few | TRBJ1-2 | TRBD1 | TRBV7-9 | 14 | TGTGCCAGCAGCGGGGACAGGAGCCTTGGTGGCTACACCTTC | CASSGDRSLGGYTF
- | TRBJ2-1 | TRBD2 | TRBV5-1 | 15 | TGCGCCAGCAGCTTGAGCGGGGGGGTTTACAATGAGCAGTTCTTC | CASSLSGGVYNEQFF
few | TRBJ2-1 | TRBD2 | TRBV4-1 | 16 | TGCGCCAGCAGGTCTCTAGCGGGGGACTCCTACAATGAGCAGTTCTTC | CASRSLAGDSYNEQFF
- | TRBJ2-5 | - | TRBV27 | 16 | TGTGCCAGCAGTTCTCAGACAGGGAGGTTTCGAGAGACCCAGTACTTC | CASSSQTGRFRETQYF
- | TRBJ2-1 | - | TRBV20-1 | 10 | TGCAGTGCTAGCAGGGCTACCCAGTTCTTC | CSASRATQFF
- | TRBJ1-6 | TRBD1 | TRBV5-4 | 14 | TGTGCCAGCAGCTTGGGACAGGGGGATTCACCCCCCCACTTT | CASSLGQGDSPPHF
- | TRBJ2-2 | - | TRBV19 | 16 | TGTGCCAGTAGTATAGTTCCACTACTAAACACCGGGGAGCTGTTTTTT | CASSIVPLLNTGELFF
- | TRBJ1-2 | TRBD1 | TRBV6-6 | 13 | TGTGCCAGCAGTTCGGGGACAGCGGATGGCCACACCTTC | CASSSGTADGHTF
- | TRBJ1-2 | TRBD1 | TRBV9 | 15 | TGTGCCAGCAGCGTAGGGACAGGGCTCCCTTATGGCTACACCTTC | CASSVGTGLPYGYTF
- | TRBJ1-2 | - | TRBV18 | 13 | TGTGCCAGCTCACCCCGGGAGTTAGTCGGCTACACCTTC | CASSPRELVGYTF
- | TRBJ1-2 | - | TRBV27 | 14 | TGTGCCAGCAGTTCGGTTGGGGAGACCTATGGCTACACCTTC | CASSSVGETYGYTF
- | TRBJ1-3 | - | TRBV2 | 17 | TGTGCCAGCAGTGAAGCCCCCGGACATCGGTCTGGAAACACCATATATTTT | CASSEAPGHRSGNTIYF
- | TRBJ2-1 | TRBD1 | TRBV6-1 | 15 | TGTGCCAGCAGTGTTGCCGGGACAGGGAAAAATGAGCAGTTCTTC | CASSVAGTGKNEQFF
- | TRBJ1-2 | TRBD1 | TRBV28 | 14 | TGTGCCAGCAGGGGAGGGACAGGGGGAGTTGGCTACACCTTC | CASRGGTGGVGYTF
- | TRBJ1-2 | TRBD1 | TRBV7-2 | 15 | TGTGCCAGCAGCTCCCCACAGGGGGTGGGCTATGGCTACACCTTC | CASSSPQGVGYGYTF
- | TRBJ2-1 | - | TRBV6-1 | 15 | TGTGCCAGCGCGGCGCCAGTTGTCACCTACAATGAGCAGTTCTTC | CASAAPVVTYNEQFF
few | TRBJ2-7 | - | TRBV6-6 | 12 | TGTGCCAGCAGCCCACAGTCGTACGAGCAGTACTTC | CASSPQSYEQYF
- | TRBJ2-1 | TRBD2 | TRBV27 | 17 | TGTGCCAGCAGTTCTCTCAAGCGGGGGGGCTACCACAATGAGCAGTTCTTC | CASSSLKRGGYHNEQFF
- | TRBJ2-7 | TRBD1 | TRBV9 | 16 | TGTGCCAGCAGCGTAGGCCCGGGACAGGCCTCCTACGAGCAGTACTTC | CASSVGPGQASYEQYF
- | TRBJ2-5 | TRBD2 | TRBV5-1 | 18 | TGCGCCAGCAGCTTGGTGCCTTTACTAGCGGGAGTGAAGGAGACCCAGTACTTC | CASSLVPLLAGVKETQYF
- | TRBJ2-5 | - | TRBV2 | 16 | TGTGCCAGCAGTCCGCCCCATGGCGCGCAGGCAGAGACCCAGTACTTC | CASSPPHGAQAETQYF
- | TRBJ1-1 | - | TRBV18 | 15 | TGTGCCAGCTCACCAGTGGAGGGGACGGTCACTGAAGCTTTCTTT | CASSPVEGTVTEAFF
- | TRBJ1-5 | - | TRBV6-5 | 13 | TGTGCCAGCAGTCCAGACATTTATCAGCCCCAGCATTTT | CASSPDIYQPQHF
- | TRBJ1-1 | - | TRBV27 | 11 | TGTGCCAGCAGTTATACAGGGGAAGCTTTCTTT | CASSYTGEAFF
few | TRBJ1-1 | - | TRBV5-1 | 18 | TGCGCCAGCAGCCCGGACAGTTATCTCACAGGCATGAACACTGAAGCTTTCTTT | CASSPDSYLTGMNTEAFF
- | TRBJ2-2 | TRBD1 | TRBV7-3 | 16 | TGTGCCAGCAGCTTAGACAGGGGGAACGGGATCGGGGAGCTGTTTTTT | CASSLDRGNGIGELFF
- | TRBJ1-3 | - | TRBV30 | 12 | TGTGCCTCTCGGAGCTCTGGAAACACCATATATTTT | CASRSSGNTIYF
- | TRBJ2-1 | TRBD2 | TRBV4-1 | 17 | TGCGCCAGCAGCCAACCTAGCGGGAGGGCCTCCTACAATGAGCAGTTCTTC | CASSQPSGRASYNEQFF
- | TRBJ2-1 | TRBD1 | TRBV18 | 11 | TGTGCCAGCTCACCACGGACAGGGTTGATCTTC | CASSPRTGLIF
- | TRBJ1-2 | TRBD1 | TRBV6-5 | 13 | TGTGCCAGCAGTGAGGGGACAGGGGTCGGCTACACCTTC | CASSEGTGVGYTF
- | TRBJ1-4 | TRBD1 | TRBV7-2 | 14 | TGTGCCAGCAGACACAGGGGAACTAATGAAAAACTGTTTTTT | CASRHRGTNEKLFF
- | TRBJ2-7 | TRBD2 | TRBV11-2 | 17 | TGTGCCAGCAGCTTAGTCCCGACCGGGACTAGAGCCTACGAGCAGTACTTC | CASSLVPTGTRAYEQYF
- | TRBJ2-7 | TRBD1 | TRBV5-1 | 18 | TGCGCCAGCAGCTTGCACAGGGGGATTCTGGACTCTTCCTACGAGCAGTACTTC | CASSLHRGILDSSYEQYF